The rows below give T cell receptor beta chains drawn from one sample of a study of blood T cell repertoires in COVID-19. TCRdb keeps only in-frame clones here, not all; method: immunoSEQ multiplex PCR. The sample holds 20,000 to 30,000 clones, 80% to 90% seen once. Sample: peripheral blood. Source of these receptors: a man aged 65-85 years with acute or convalescent COVID-19. CDR3s include the opening cysteine and the closing phenylalanine or tryptophan. A D gene is named only where the DNA matches it firmly. Size is omitted from some rows. Given values are once, few, many or a class for expanded clones.

v_call	clone_size	j_call	d_call	cdr3_aa	cdr3_nt
TRBV5-1	NA	TRBJ1-4	TRBD1	CASRPDRGATNEKLFF	TGCGCCAGCAGACCAGACAGGGGTGCAACTAATGAAAAACTGTTTTTT
TRBV30	NA	TRBJ2-3	NA	CAWSVWLARSTDTQYF	TGTGCCTGGAGTGTTTGGCTAGCGAGAAGCACAGATACGCAGTATTTT
TRBV6-2/TRBV6-3	once	TRBJ1-2	NA	CASSLQIRGGDYGYTF	TGTGCCAGCAGTCTTCAAATCCGGGGAGGTGACTATGGCTACACCTTC
TRBV5-6	NA	TRBJ2-3	NA	CASSSSSTDTQYF	TGTGCCAGCAGCTCCTCTAGCACAGATACGCAGTATTTT
TRBV28	NA	TRBJ1-4	TRBD1	CASSPPGQFNEKLFF	TGTGCCAGCAGCCCCCCGGGACAGTTCAATGAAAAACTGTTTTTT
TRBV5-4	once	TRBJ2-1	TRBD2	CASSLDASGGAQDEQFF	TGTGCCAGCAGCTTGGACGCTAGCGGGGGGGCCCAGGATGAGCAGTTCTTC
TRBV10-3	once	TRBJ2-7	TRBD1	CAISRKDRSSYEQYF	TGTGCCATCAGCCGAAAGGACAGGAGCTCCTACGAGCAGTACTTC
TRBV5-5	NA	TRBJ1-6	NA	CASSFLDAGRTNSPLHF	TGTGCCAGCAGCTTTTTGGACGCGGGACGGACCAATTCACCCCTCCACTTT
TRBV14	NA	TRBJ1-2	NA	CASSQVQSQGYTF	TGTGCCAGCAGCCAAGTACAGTCTCAGGGCTACACCTTC
TRBV2	NA	TRBJ2-5	TRBD1	CASRELGDRGETQYF	TGTGCCAGCAGGGAACTGGGAGACAGGGGAGAGACCCAGTACTTC
TRBV24-1	NA	TRBJ2-2	TRBD1	CATSNGGQGSTGELFF	TGTGCCACCAGTAACGGGGGACAGGGGTCCACCGGGGAGCTGTTTTTT
TRBV28	NA	TRBJ1-1	NA	CASSLVGATTEAFF	TGTGCCAGCAGTTTAGTGGGGGCGACCACTGAAGCTTTCTTT
TRBV5-4	NA	TRBJ2-3	NA	CASSPKTPPPTDTQYF	TGTGCCAGCAGCCCTAAGACACCACCTCCCACAGATACGCAGTATTTT
TRBV6-5	few	TRBJ2-7	TRBD1	CASRLGQGAGEQYF	TGTGCCAGCAGATTGGGACAGGGGGCAGGTGAGCAGTACTTC
TRBV5-1	NA	TRBJ2-5	TRBD2	CASSIAGARQETQYF	TGCGCCAGCAGCATAGCGGGAGCACGCCAAGAGACCCAGTACTTC
TRBV19	NA	TRBJ2-7	TRBD2	CASSGGTSGSRYEQYF	TGTGCCAGTAGTGGAGGAACTAGCGGGTCCCGCTACGAGCAGTACTTC